These T cell receptor beta chains were read from a single sample in a study of control samples from healthy donors and cancer patients. The assay was immunoSEQ multiplex PCR, and TCRdb's table has in-frame clones only and misses some. The sample has about 51,000 clones, about 92% seen once. The sequencing input was PBMCs. The receptors stem from a man in his forties with colorectal cancer. Each CDR3 is given with its conserved first and last residue. D genes are given only for firm matches. Rows may omit the clone size; those that give it use once, few, many or a size class.

d_gene: TRBD1
abundance: NA
v_gene: TRBV28
j_gene: TRBJ1-1
CDR3aa: CATEDRGDTEAFF
CDR3nt: TGTGCCACCGAGGACAGGGGTGACACTGAAGCTTTCTTT

d_gene: NA
abundance: NA
v_gene: TRBV28
j_gene: TRBJ2-7
CDR3aa: CASSLFLYEQYF
CDR3nt: TGTGCCAGCAGTTTATTTTTGTACGAGCAGTACTTC

d_gene: NA
abundance: NA
v_gene: TRBV29-1
j_gene: TRBJ2-1
CDR3aa: CSVEAGVGNEQFF
CDR3nt: TGCAGCGTTGAAGCGGGAGTTGGCAATGAGCAGTTCTTC

d_gene: NA
abundance: NA
v_gene: TRBV7-8
j_gene: TRBJ1-5
CDR3aa: CASSLAGGPNQPQHF
CDR3nt: TGTGCCAGCAGCTTAGCAGGGGGACCCAATCAGCCCCAGCATTTT

d_gene: NA
abundance: NA
v_gene: TRBV7-9
j_gene: TRBJ2-1
CDR3aa: CASSLRHGSYNEQFF
CDR3nt: TGTGCCAGCAGCTTACGGCACGGCTCCTACAATGAGCAGTTCTTC

d_gene: NA
abundance: NA
v_gene: TRBV19
j_gene: TRBJ2-3
CDR3aa: CASSTGLASTDTQYF
CDR3nt: TGTGCCAGTAGTACCGGTCTAGCGTCGACAGATACGCAGTATTTT

d_gene: NA
abundance: NA
v_gene: TRBV27
j_gene: TRBJ2-1
CDR3aa: CASSPWADSTRAYEQFF
CDR3nt: TGTGCCAGCAGTCCATGGGCCGACAGCACTCGAGCTTATGAGCAGTTCTTC

d_gene: TRBD2
abundance: NA
v_gene: TRBV5-1
j_gene: TRBJ2-1
CDR3aa: CASSPGVAGVNEQFF
CDR3nt: TGCGCCAGCAGCCCCGGGGTAGCGGGAGTGAATGAGCAGTTCTTC

d_gene: TRBD2
abundance: NA
v_gene: TRBV2
j_gene: TRBJ2-7
CDR3aa: CASLEAGTYEQYF
CDR3nt: TGTGCCAGCCTTGAAGCGGGGACCTACGAGCAGTACTTC

d_gene: NA
abundance: NA
v_gene: TRBV25-1
j_gene: TRBJ2-7
CDR3aa: CASSGDGYEQYF
CDR3nt: TGTGCCAGCAGTGGGGACGGTTACGAGCAGTACTTC

d_gene: NA
abundance: NA
v_gene: TRBV28
j_gene: TRBJ1-6
CDR3aa: CASSLAAFYSPLHF
CDR3nt: TGTGCCAGCAGTTTAGCCGCGTTTTATTCACCCCTCCACTTT

d_gene: NA
abundance: once
v_gene: TRBV30
j_gene: TRBJ2-7
CDR3aa: CAWSLSYEQYF
CDR3nt: TGTGCCTGGAGCCTCTCATACGAGCAGTACTTC

d_gene: NA
abundance: NA
v_gene: TRBV12-3/TRBV12-4
j_gene: TRBJ2-5
CDR3aa: CASSLMNRETQYF
CDR3nt: TGTGCCAGCAGCCTGATGAACCGGGAGACCCAGTACTTC

d_gene: NA
abundance: NA
v_gene: TRBV10-1
j_gene: TRBJ2-2
CDR3aa: CASSESKKNTGELFF
CDR3nt: TGCGCCAGCAGTGAGTCAAAAAAGAACACCGGGGAGCTGTTTTTT

d_gene: NA
abundance: NA
v_gene: TRBV5-1
j_gene: TRBJ1-5
CDR3aa: CASSGGTVGVPPQHF
CDR3nt: TGCGCCAGCAGCGGGGGGACGGTAGGGGTTCCGCCCCAGCATTTT

d_gene: TRBD2
abundance: NA
v_gene: TRBV5-1
j_gene: TRBJ2-1
CDR3aa: CASSLGAGPNNEQFF
CDR3nt: TGCGCCAGCAGCTTGGGAGCGGGGCCTAACAATGAGCAGTTCTTC

d_gene: NA
abundance: NA
v_gene: TRBV6-6
j_gene: TRBJ1-5
CDR3aa: CASSYGSQPQHF
CDR3nt: TGTGCCAGCAGTTACGGGTCCCAGCCCCAGCATTTT

d_gene: NA
abundance: once
v_gene: TRBV19
j_gene: TRBJ2-7
CDR3aa: CASSPRGRVEQYF
CDR3nt: TGTGCCAGTAGCCCCAGGGGTAGGGTCGAGCAGTACTTC

d_gene: NA
abundance: NA
v_gene: TRBV30
j_gene: TRBJ1-6
CDR3aa: CAWSVPWAYNSPLHF
CDR3nt: TGTGCCTGGAGTGTACCATGGGCATATAATTCACCCCTCCACTTT

d_gene: NA
abundance: NA
v_gene: TRBV7-9
j_gene: TRBJ2-5
CDR3aa: CASRHSRGKETQYF
CDR3nt: TGTGCCAGCAGACATTCACGGGGGAAAGAGACCCAGTACTTC

d_gene: TRBD1
abundance: NA
v_gene: TRBV5-1
j_gene: TRBJ2-1
CDR3aa: CASSLLGTGNNEQFF
CDR3nt: TGCGCCAGCAGCTTGTTGGGGACAGGCAACAATGAGCAGTTCTTC

d_gene: NA
abundance: NA
v_gene: TRBV18
j_gene: TRBJ1-1
CDR3aa: CASSPGVPEAFF
CDR3nt: TGTGCCAGCTCACCAGGGGTTCCTGAAGCTTTCTTT

d_gene: TRBD1
abundance: NA
v_gene: TRBV28
j_gene: TRBJ1-2
CDR3aa: CASSLETGTGRLYGYTF
CDR3nt: TGTGCCAGCAGTTTAGAAACCGGGACAGGGAGACTTTATGGCTACACCTTC

d_gene: TRBD1
abundance: NA
v_gene: TRBV28
j_gene: TRBJ1-5
CDR3aa: CASSSPRTGGNRSNQPQHF
CDR3nt: TGTGCCAGCAGTTCTCCTCGGACAGGGGGAAATAGGAGCAATCAGCCCCAGCATTTT

d_gene: NA
abundance: NA
v_gene: TRBV18
j_gene: TRBJ1-1
CDR3aa: CASSPPVIGGEAFF
CDR3nt: TGTGCCAGCTCACCACCGGTGATCGGGGGTGAAGCTTTCTTT

d_gene: NA
abundance: NA
v_gene: TRBV11-2
j_gene: TRBJ2-5
CDR3aa: CASSLDRTQETQYF
CDR3nt: TGTGCCAGCAGCTTAGACAGAACTCAAGAGACCCAGTACTTC

d_gene: TRBD1
abundance: NA
v_gene: TRBV18
j_gene: TRBJ1-2
CDR3aa: CASSPSSDRVNGYTF
CDR3nt: TGTGCCAGCTCACCCAGTTCAGACAGGGTGAATGGCTACACCTTC

d_gene: NA
abundance: NA
v_gene: TRBV7-2
j_gene: TRBJ2-7
CDR3aa: CASSLETAPSYEQYF
CDR3nt: TGTGCCAGCAGCTTAGAGACAGCTCCCTCCTACGAGCAGTACTTC

d_gene: NA
abundance: once
v_gene: TRBV7-5
j_gene: TRBJ2-1
CDR3aa: CARRCLPGPPSYNEQFF
CDR3nt: TGTGCCAGAAGATGTCTCCCGGGACCTCCTTCCTACAATGAGCAGTTCTTC

d_gene: NA
abundance: NA
v_gene: TRBV18
j_gene: TRBJ1-1
CDR3aa: CASSSGPMNTEAFF
CDR3nt: TGTGCCAGCTCATCAGGTCCCATGAACACTGAAGCTTTCTTT

d_gene: NA
abundance: NA
v_gene: TRBV28
j_gene: TRBJ2-5
CDR3aa: CASSLIQGGGETQYF
CDR3nt: TGTGCCAGCAGTTTGATACAGGGGGGGGGAGAGACCCAGTACTTC

d_gene: NA
abundance: NA
v_gene: TRBV6-5
j_gene: TRBJ1-2
CDR3aa: CASSYGGNYGYTF
CDR3nt: TGTGCCAGCAGTTATGGGGGAAACTATGGCTACACCTTC

d_gene: NA
abundance: NA
v_gene: TRBV11-3
j_gene: TRBJ1-1
CDR3aa: CASSPIMNTEAFF
CDR3nt: TGTGCCAGCAGCCCGATTATGAACACTGAAGCTTTCTTT

d_gene: NA
abundance: once
v_gene: TRBV18
j_gene: TRBJ2-1
CDR3aa: CASSPRQSTYNEQFF
CDR3nt: TGTGCCAGCTCACCGAGACAGAGTACTTACAATGAGCAGTTCTTC

d_gene: NA
abundance: NA
v_gene: TRBV24-1
j_gene: TRBJ2-2
CDR3aa: CATSEPIYTGELFF
CDR3nt: TGTGCCACCAGTGAGCCCATTTACACCGGGGAGCTGTTTTTT

d_gene: NA
abundance: NA
v_gene: TRBV6-5
j_gene: TRBJ1-3
CDR3aa: CASSYSAGPFGNTIYF
CDR3nt: TGTGCCAGCAGTTACTCGGCAGGGCCTTTCGGAAACACCATATATTTT

d_gene: TRBD1
abundance: NA
v_gene: TRBV7-8
j_gene: TRBJ2-5
CDR3aa: CASILGTGDLQETQYF
CDR3nt: TGTGCCAGCATCCTCGGGACAGGGGATTTACAAGAGACCCAGTACTTC

d_gene: TRBD1
abundance: NA
v_gene: TRBV5-4
j_gene: TRBJ2-7
CDR3aa: CASSSIPRGRFNEQYF
CDR3nt: TGTGCCAGCAGCTCCATCCCCAGGGGGCGGTTCAACGAGCAGTACTTC

d_gene: TRBD1
abundance: NA
v_gene: TRBV27
j_gene: TRBJ1-1
CDR3aa: CASSITGGNTEAFF
CDR3nt: TGTGCCAGCAGTATAACAGGGGGCAACACTGAAGCTTTCTTT

d_gene: NA
abundance: NA
v_gene: TRBV25-1
j_gene: TRBJ1-5
CDR3aa: CASTTRDSNQPQHF
CDR3nt: TGTGCCAGCACTACCCGGGACAGCAATCAGCCCCAGCATTTT

d_gene: TRBD1
abundance: NA
v_gene: TRBV11-2
j_gene: TRBJ1-1
CDR3aa: CASSLDRRTEAFF
CDR3nt: TGTGCCAGCAGCTTGGACAGGCGCACTGAAGCTTTCTTT

d_gene: TRBD1
abundance: NA
v_gene: TRBV30
j_gene: TRBJ1-6
CDR3aa: CAWSVGGQGRPRALHF
CDR3nt: TGTGCCTGGAGTGTGGGGGGACAGGGGAGGCCGAGGGCCCTCCACTTT

d_gene: NA
abundance: NA
v_gene: TRBV7-2
j_gene: TRBJ1-2
CDR3aa: CASSLEGGYGYTF
CDR3nt: TGTGCCAGCAGCTTAGAAGGGGGTTATGGCTACACCTTC

d_gene: NA
abundance: NA
v_gene: TRBV5-1
j_gene: TRBJ2-5
CDR3aa: CASSAQVVEETQYF
CDR3nt: TGCGCCAGCAGCGCACAGGTGGTTGAAGAGACCCAGTACTTC

d_gene: TRBD2
abundance: NA
v_gene: TRBV27
j_gene: TRBJ2-3
CDR3aa: CASSPRLARYATDTQYF
CDR3nt: TGTGCCAGCAGTCCCCGACTAGCCCGGTACGCCACAGATACGCAGTATTTT

d_gene: NA
abundance: NA
v_gene: TRBV24-1
j_gene: TRBJ2-1
CDR3aa: CATSDPRRANNEQFF
CDR3nt: TGTGCCACCAGTGACCCCCGGAGGGCCAACAATGAGCAGTTCTTC

d_gene: NA
abundance: NA
v_gene: TRBV4-1
j_gene: TRBJ2-1
CDR3aa: CASSQGGRWFGSREQFF
CDR3nt: TGCGCCAGCAGCCAAGGGGGTAGATGGTTTGGTTCCCGTGAGCAGTTCTTC

d_gene: NA
abundance: NA
v_gene: TRBV9
j_gene: TRBJ2-3
CDR3aa: CASSAGTTDTQYF
CDR3nt: TGTGCCAGCAGCGCAGGGACCACAGATACGCAGTATTTT